This is a list of T cell receptor beta chains from one sample in a study of cytomegalovirus exposure and HLA in healthy donors. The repertoire was sequenced with immunoSEQ multiplex PCR; TCRdb's copy has only in-frame clones and lacks some. The sample includes 95,000 to 150,000 clones, 81% of them seen just once. Sequenced sample: PBMCs. Receptors were obtained from a man aged 18 to 30 in good health and CMV-seronegative. CDR3s leave out the opening cysteine and the closing phenylalanine or tryptophan. The order of the fields is V gene, CDR3 length, clone size, J gene, CDR3 protein. The size field is filled for only some rows; it gives once, few, many or a size class.

TRBV4-3	11	NA	TRBJ1-1	ASSQFLNTEAF
TRBV4-1	12	NA	TRBJ1-5	ASSQAGGNQPQH
TRBV6-5	11	once	TRBJ2-5	ASSGGQARKQY
TRBV20-1	9	NA	TRBJ2-3	SARAQNTQY
TRBV7-9	12	NA	TRBJ2-1	ASLWGVGRNEQF
TRBV5-4	11	NA	TRBJ2-2	ASSGGAAGELF
TRBV5-1	12	NA	TRBJ2-7	ASSRETSGYEQY
TRBV7-2	12	NA	TRBJ2-3	ASSLRGSTDTQY
TRBV5-6	12	NA	TRBJ1-1	ASSLYWDRSEAF
TRBV6-5	12	NA	TRBJ1-1	ASSIDGGDTEAF
TRBV7-8	13	NA	TRBJ1-6	ASSFNRGQESPLH
TRBV7-2	9	once	TRBJ2-5	QAQVGETQY
TRBV13	16	NA	TRBJ2-2	ASSLGPSGGFGTGELF
TRBV19	17	NA	TRBJ2-7	ASSIVVAGVPRSSYEQY
TRBV6-5	12	NA	TRBJ1-2	ASSPDRGPGGYT
TRBV7-2	12	NA	TRBJ1-5	ASSLTGLDQPQH